The T cell receptor beta chain under discussion was sequenced for a study of cytomegalovirus exposure and HLA in healthy donors (dated by TCRdb to 2016 to 2017). General notes on the study: An earlier analysis of approximately 640 of the donors reported 250 to 300 Gb of sequence data and some 120 million unique TCR beta sequences from 150 million to 200 million T cells. An early release that covered several hundred HLA-typed donors contained approximately 320 gigabases of sequencing data and around 80 million unique TCR sequences. Of the roughly 400 genotyped donors, about 84% fell in the genetic ancestry cluster associated with self-reported Caucasian donors. The study aimed to test whether signatures of past pathogen exposure could be identified by cataloging public T cell receptors. The study used immunosequencing to profile the T cell repertoires of hundreds of subjects and linked those repertoires to cytomegalovirus serostatus. A separate validation cohort of roughly 130 different subjects was used in addition to the approximately 700-subject first cohort. High-throughput TCR immunosequencing, statistical association of individual TCRs with disease status, and machine learning were combined to predict cytomegalovirus infection status. To study patterns of TCR occurrence, a later analysis re-analyzed previously published TCR beta repertoires from 666 donors and added high-resolution HLA genotyping. The later analysis used no new phenotypic data to find candidate immune exposures, relying instead on TCR beta sequences and their occurrence across donors. To decide whether each TCR beta V gene segment behaved as functional or pseudogenic, an earlier analysis of some 600 of the donors relied on high-throughput TCR beta sequencing. Donor age, sex, ethnicity and CMV serostatus were compiled together with the repertoire data. A later genetic analysis took genome-wide SNP genotypes for about three fifths of the 666 donors and used that subset as a discovery cohort. All discovery cohort repertoires had been generated using a single sequencing platform. Class I and class II HLA loci were covered by the typing at four-digit resolution. Typing coverage differed by locus: A, B, C, DRB1 and DQB1 were typed in roughly 620-630 donors, DQA1 in about 500, DPA1 in over 600, and DPB1 in approximately 450. Four or five DR-DQ haplotypes were treated as single units for association and clustering because of strong linkage in the cohort. Among about 400 genotyped donors of the cohort, an average of roughly 230,000 unique TCR beta nucleotide sequences was sequenced per donor, of which about 18% were non-productive. The investigation overall reported the following: Compared with the 666-donor mean, donors in an Asian-associated ancestry cluster had fewer N-insertions in productive TCRs, according to a later genetic analysis. A later analysis found that HLA-associated TCR beta chains were more clonally expanded and had lower generation probabilities than equally common non-associated chains. Some IMGT-functional V segments, including TRBV6-2 and TRBV6-3, could not be distinguished by the 87-base-pair reads and were therefore excluded. A few of the identified cytomegalovirus-associated TCR beta chains were confirmed in vitro to be specific for cytomegalovirus antigens. About 15 rarely observed V segments, including chromosome 9 orphons, were excluded from the earlier analysis of about 500 of the donors because counts were too low. The classifier was reported to diagnose cytomegalovirus status with high specificity and sensitivity in both the original and validation cohorts. A further reported finding was that TCR beta sequences accurately predicted the HLA-A and HLA-B alleles for most subjects in the first cohort. Sequencing depth was assumed to be roughly uniform across donors in the presence/absence analyses, though that assumption may not hold. In a later genetic analysis, a missense DCLRE1C variant was associated with V-gene and J-gene trimming of TCR beta chains, and the association was replicated in an independent cohort. Correlated functional status among segregating V segments might be attributable to linkage disequilibrium, but an unknown experimental factor could not be ruled out. According to a later analysis, most CMV-associated TCR beta chains appeared to be HLA-restricted, and the HLA associations seemed to be driven largely by CMV exposure. The study gave a list of 150 to 200 TCR beta chains associated with cytomegalovirus. Because HLA typing was missing for some donors at each locus, association tests included only the typed subset. According to a later analysis, TCR association rates differed among HLA loci, with DRB1 alleles showing the most associated TCRs and HLA-C alleles showing the fewest. Several of the top co-occurrence clusters appeared to be linked to parvovirus B19, influenza, CMV and Epstein-Barr virus, according to a later analysis. The cohort was sequenced for TCR beta chains only, and without alpha or paired-chain data the features that could be detected were limited. Strong co-occurrence of HLA alleles, especially DR and DQ, made assigning TCR associations to individual alleles difficult. The only immune exposure information available for the cohort was CMV serostatus. A cluster of highly shared sequence variants was judged likely to represent a technical artifact of the sequencing pipeline. An earlier analysis of 587 of the donors showed that most TCR beta V segments appeared in productive rearrangements either about 90% or about 30% of the time, which broadly matched IMGT annotations. According to the authors, the approach could potentially be generalized to other disease states and immunological phenotypes. Across donors, most TCR sequences were observed very rarely, whereas some public TCRs were present in many individuals. Specific HLA alleles were associated with 15,000 to 20,000 TCR beta sequences at a false discovery rate of 0.05 in a later analysis.

V drops 5 bases and J drops 1 base, leaving 11 bases in between. From cysteine to phenylalanine, the CDR3 is 14 amino acids long. Solely the CDR3 DNA is kept, with 42 bases framed from the first base. The germline V gene sets CDR1 to MDHEN and CDR2 to SYDVKM. With regard to this clone: This receptor's antigen is unknown. No base quality values were provided; no much bigger clone lies one nucleotide off.

Libraries came from the immunoSEQ multiplex PCR assay. For the multiplex PCR, a mixture combining 60 forward primers for TCR Vbeta segments and 13 reverse primers for TCR Jbeta segments was used. Amplification of the CDR3 region of rearranged TCR beta genes was performed with a multiplex PCR assay on genomic DNA. The amplified TCR beta libraries were sequenced on the Illumina HiSeq System as 87-base-pair reads. In the authors' own workflow: A later analysis counted some 80 million unique TCR beta chains across the 670 or so repertoires, and some 12 million of these chains were shared by at least two donors. Raw reads were error-corrected and collapsed into unique sequences with a nearest-neighbor algorithm that merged closely related sequences to remove PCR and sequencing errors. V, D and J gene segments were assigned by aligning CDR3 sequences to IMGT reference sequences. For a sequence to be retained, a match of at least six nucleotides to both a V gene segment and a J gene segment was required. A rearrangement counted as productive if the CDR3 had no stop codons and remained in frame with V and J, and every other rearrangement counted as non-productive. Following IMGT convention, CDR3 was defined as the stretch from the second conserved V-encoded cysteine up to the conserved J-encoded phenylalanine. The earlier analysis of about 560 of the donors excluded any sequence lacking an unambiguous match to a single V gene segment. An earlier analysis of 500 to 700 of the donors classified V segments as functional when productive rearrangements were above 56.7% and as segregating when the standard deviation between donors was above 5%. A statistical classification framework was developed to diagnose cytomegalovirus status using the catalog of TCR beta chain sequences. V and J gene assignment, in a later analysis, came from comparing TCR nucleotide sequences with IMGT/GENE-DB human TR gene sequences. The TCRdist pipeline was used in a later analysis to assign CDR3 sequences and most-parsimonious VDJ recombination scenarios. A later analysis defined each TCR beta chain by its CDR3 amino acid sequence plus V-gene family, and excluded reads lacking a unique V-gene family. In a later analysis, approximately 640 highly shared, low-generation-probability nucleotide sequences were removed to address suspected cross-contamination and a sequencing artifact. In a later analysis, a clonal expansion index was calculated for each public chain from normalized within-repertoire ranks of inferred template counts. Generation probabilities in a later analysis came from a VDJ recombination model fitted to out-of-frame rearrangements, and those results were checked against IGoR. In a later analysis, TCR-TCR, TCR-HLA and TCR-CMV co-occurrence was scored with hypergeometric tests, and a repertoire-size bias correction was applied to TCR pairs. In a later analysis, false discovery rates were estimated by permuting HLA or CMV assignments 20 times. In a later analysis, co-occurring TCRs were grouped with DBSCAN, and TCRdist sequence similarity was added when clustering was performed within HLA-allele-positive subsets. Repertoires with fewer than 30,000 or more than 120,000 public chains were left out of co-occurrence clustering, as were about 5 repertoires with anomalous nucleotide sharing. What TCRdb holds here is the immuneACCESS table cut down to in-frame rearrangements. Part of the clones is not present; checked against another copy, under half of the missing clones reflect an unresolved V gene, and the others are unexplained. V, J and clone size are taken as reported in that table, and D and trimming were inferred from the DNA itself. Within this sample are about 210,000 clones, with around 86% of them counted one time only. The leading ten clones occupy roughly 10% of the sample.

In total, more than 500 healthy bone marrow donors made up the cohort. At the time of sampling, every cohort member was nominally healthy, though immune exposures that went unrecorded were likely present. The donor tested CMV seropositive and was one of the 289 seropositive cohort members. A peripheral blood sample was collected from each donor, and TCR beta sequencing was performed on peripheral blood mononuclear cells. Genomic DNA extraction from the blood cell samples was performed with the Qiagen DNeasy Blood Extraction Kit. The origin of this receptor is a woman between 45 and 65 years old in good health and CMV-seropositive. Sequenced: PBMCs. The chain employs TRBV28 and TRBJ1-1; no D gene call is confident. This receptor carries the CDR3 CASSLLGRNTEAFF. The sequence in DNA is TGTGCCAGCAGTCTCCTGGGGAGGAACACTGAAGCTTTCTTT.